This T cell receptor beta chain was sequenced for a study of human T cells and chemical hapten exposure. This clonotype was observed a handful of times. Within the library, unique molecular identifiers were attached to each individual cDNA molecule. MiXCR, applied by TCRdb to the RACE reads, yields one record per CDR3 protein. The sample has 60,000 to 65,000 distinct CDR3 sequences; about 11% are singletons. Indicated time point: patch test 3, about 24 weeks after DPC sensitization. This sample's treatment: therapeutic diphenylcyclopropenone sensitization with weekly scalp DPC. Only after blood had been drawn was each patch test applied. Sequencing started from total RNA isolated from unfractionated whole blood. CDR3 length: 19 residues. CDR1 and CDR2 (germline): SGHTA, FQGNSA. With 1 base removed from V and 0 bases from J, the gap between germline ends came to 16 bases.

This receptor was identified in a woman in her twenties or thirties with alopecia areata. Some clones in this sample may be carry-over from other donors' samples. The sequencing here drew on whole blood, taken in connection with sensitization to the hapten diphenylcyclopropenone (DPC). This chain links TRBV7-2 with TRBJ1-6, with D possibly being TRBD1 (6 bases). The CDR3 nucleotides are TGTGCCAGCAGCTTAGGTGGGGGCCGGGGGAGCTCCTATAATTCACCCCTCCACTTT. It specifies CASSLGGGRGSSYNSPLHF.